Below, 13 T cell receptor beta chains from the same sample are listed, as sequenced in a study of T cells in Graves' hyperthyroidism and ophthalmopathy. Using RNA transcripts as the source, TCR beta CDR3 regions were amplified. HTBI primers were employed in a first-round RT-PCR of the TCR CDR3. A single record per CDR3 protein comes from TCRdb applying MiXCR to the multiplex PCR reads. The sample gives hundreds of thousands of distinct CDR3 sequences, 30% to 40% of which show up once; less than 35% is in the top ten. The specimen was blood. The receptors come from a woman aged 40 to 50 with Graves' hyperthyroidism.

This clonotype was seen only a few times. The chain couples TRBV11-2 to TRBJ2-7, with TRBD2 matching 7 bases. With 2 bases clipped from V and 5 bases from J, the junction kept 18 bases outside the gene matches. This CDR3 has 18 residues. The V gene's germline CDR1 is SGHAT and CDR2 FQNNGV. The CDR3 DNA sequence: TGTGCCAGCAGCTTACGATTGTTGGGAGGGCAGGCTGTCCACGAGCAGTACTTC. Translating gives CASSLRLLGGQAVHEQYF.

This clonotype was counted ten times or more. This chain uses TRBV13 with TRBJ2-5; 9 bases match TRBD1. Per the germline V gene, CDR1 is PRHDT and CDR2 is FYEKMQ (reference sequence). V lost 3 bases and J lost 5; bases outside the gene matches: 10. This CDR3 is built from 16 residues. CDR3 sequence (DNA): TGTGCCAGCAGCTTGTTTAGGGGACAGGGTGTGGAGACCCAGTACTTC. This codes for CASSLFRGQGVETQYF.

This clonotype is a singleton in its sample. The V call is TRBV2, the J call TRBJ1-2; a weak D match, TRBD1 (5 bases). Trimming pared 4 bases from V and 0 bases from J, leaving 9 bases between. The CDR3 runs to 14 residues. Germline assignment: CDR1 SNHLY and CDR2 FYNNEI. CDR3 sequence (DNA): TGTGCCAGCAGTGCGACGGACACTAACTATGGCTACACCTTC. Translating it yields CASSATDTNYGYTF.

The DNA for the CDR3 is TGTGCCAGCACCCCGGGCCAGGGGCGAAACTATGGCTACACCTTC. The encoded protein is CASTPGQGRNYGYTF. The chain links TRBV12-3 or TRBV12-4 to TRBJ1-2; D may be TRBD1 (6 bases). This CDR3 is 15 amino acids long. V was clipped by 7 bases and J by 2 bases, with 17 bases between them.

This CDR3 reads CASSIDRGWDRQNQPQHF. The CDR3 DNA reads TGTGCCAGTAGTATAGATCGAGGTTGGGACAGACAAAATCAGCCCCAGCATTTT. This chain connects TRBV19 to TRBJ1-5; 7 bases fit TRBD1. CDR1 is LNHDA and CDR2 is SQIVND in the germline V gene (reference sequence). The CDR3 spans 18 residues. J gave up 4 bases and V 0 bases, and 12 bases lay outside the gene matches.

This clonotype was observed many times. V is TRBV25-1 and J is TRBJ1-3; no clear D gene. This CDR3 contains 13 residues. Trimming removed 7 bases at V and 3 bases at J, with 10 bases between. Germline CDR1 MGHDK, CDR2 SYGVNS. The CDR3 nucleotides are TGTGCCAGCAAAGAAGGGTATGGAAACACCATATATTTT. Translating gives CASKEGYGNTIYF.

The chain recombines TRBV12-3 or TRBV12-4 with TRBJ1-1; no reliable D call. With 4 bases removed from V and 2 bases from J, the gap between germline ends came to 20 bases. CDR3 length: 17 residues. CDR3 in amino acids: CASSYSTGSGVNTEAFF. DNA for the CDR3: TGTGCCAGCAGTTACTCAACCGGGAGTGGGGTAAACACTGAAGCTTTCTTT.

There are many counts of this clonotype. V usage is TRBV10-3 and J usage is TRBJ2-7, with TRBD2 identical over 11 bases. Germline assignment: CDR1 ENHRY and CDR2 SYGVKD. CDR3 size: 15 residues. Trimming cost V 7 bases and J 2 bases; bases outside gene matches: 7. CDR3 DNA: TGTGCCATCAATACCGGGACTAGCGGTCCCTACGAGCAGTACTTC. Encoded protein: CAINTGTSGPYEQYF.

This clonotype showed up many times. The rearrangement links TRBV7-2 to TRBJ1-5; D remains ambiguous. V dropped 3 bases and J dropped 2 bases, with 8 bases sitting between them. The germline CDR1 and CDR2 sequences are SGHTA and FQGNSA. This CDR3 has 14 residues. CDR3 residues: CASSFASGNQPQHF. CDR3 DNA: TGTGCCAGCAGCTTCGCCAGTGGCAATCAGCCCCAGCATTTT.

This clonotype has just a few counts. V gene TRBV7-9 combines with J gene TRBJ2-2; the match to TRBD1 covers 7 bases. CDR1 is SEHNR and CDR2 is FQNEAQ in the germline V gene (reference sequence). This CDR3 spans 15 amino acids. V shed 5 bases, J shed 2 bases, and the junction held 5 bases outside the gene matches. The CDR3 region is CASSPGTDNTGELFF. Written as DNA, the CDR3 is TGTGCCAGCAGCCCGGGGACAGATAACACCGGGGAGCTGTTTTTT.

Only one count was recorded for this clonotype. The CDR3, as DNA: TGTGCCATCAGTGAGCAGCTAGCGGGGGGGCCGAATGAGCAGTTCTTC. Its protein is CAISEQLAGGPNEQFF. The chain employs TRBV10-3 and TRBJ2-5; 12 bases agree with TRBD2. The DNA end is a closer match to TRBJ2-1, so the J assignment may be wrong. The V gene's germline CDR1 is ENHRY and CDR2 SYGVKD. The CDR3 sequence is 16 residues long.

In this sample, this clonotype turned up many times. The chain couples TRBV10-3 to TRBJ1-1; TRBD1 matches at 8 bases. The CDR3 is made up of 16 amino acids. Trimming took 10 bases from V and 2 from J; bases not matched to a gene: 15. CDR1 and CDR2 (germline): ENHRY, SYGVKD. CDR3: CASRDRSGGVNTEAFF. For the CDR3, the DNA is TGTGCCAGCCGGGACAGGTCAGGGGGGGTCAACACTGAAGCTTTCTTT.

This rearrangement joins TRBV7-2 to TRBJ2-7; 10 nucleotides agree with TRBD2. The J segment lost 5 bases and the V segment lost 7 bases, leaving 8 bases of the junction unmatched. Germline CDR1 reads SGHTA; CDR2 reads FQGNSA. The CDR3 totals 14 residues. CDR3 in amino acids: CASTRLAGANEQYF. As DNA, the CDR3 is TGTGCCAGCACCCGGCTAGCGGGAGCCAACGAGCAGTACTTC.